The clone carrying this T cell receptor (beta chain) is a singleton in its sample. These data belong to a study of blood T cell repertoires in COVID-19. Study at large: In each case, the material was cDNA or gDNA derived from T cells, B-cell-depleted T cells, or PBMCs.

This CDR3 spans 15 amino acids. The V end lost 6 bases, the J end lost 4 bases, and 13 bases lay between the germline ends. Germline lookup yields CDR1 MNHEY and CDR2 SVGAGI. TCRdb keeps only in-frame clones here, not all; method: immunoSEQ multiplex PCR. The profile covers under 200,000 clones, with about 83% appearing a single time and 1.5% taken by the ten largest. Source material: peripheral blood. The chain has TRBV6-5 and TRBJ2-6; D unclear. This clonotype was sampled from a human donor in a cohort sampled during active COVID-19. This CDR3 reads CASSPLAAGANVLTF. CDR3 sequence (DNA): TGTGCCAGCAGCCCCCTCGCGGCGGGGGCCAACGTCCTGACTTTC.